Listed here is a single T cell receptor (beta chain). This clone was found once. Its antigen is still unknown. No qualities accompany the bases; no much larger clone lies one base away. Whole blood was collected in K2EDTA tubes by collaborating institutions according to the institutions' own protocols. For TCRbeta analysis, collaborators shipped samples as frozen whole blood, isolated PBMCs, or DNA extracted from either of those sample types. The data stem from a study of blood T cell repertoires in COVID-19 (dated by TCRdb to about 2020). Regarding the complete study: Collaborator samples came from the United States, Italy and Spain and covered acute and convalescent phases of COVID-19. The repertoires were made available in a free public database intended to serve as a resource for research on the immune response to SARS-CoV-2. Deeply sampled blood TCRbeta repertoires from subjects exposed to, actively infected with, or recovered from COVID-19 were included in the dataset. Samples were obtained from the ongoing ImmuneRACE study (first 160 participants) and from roughly 1,300 subjects provided by 6 global collaborators. Sample metadata almost always included a de-identified subject ID, COVID-19 status, age in years and sex. The prospective study material was composed of cDNA or gDNA derived from T cells, B-cell-depleted T cells, or PBMCs. HLA class I and class II types, where available, came from metadata supplied by the sample provider rather than from assay-based typing. Broader findings and caveats from the paper: The quantity of clinical and demographic metadata differed by source and by participant and was supplied without curation.

Inclusive of the bounding cysteine and phenylalanine, the CDR3 is 14 residues long. CDR3 DNA is the only sequence kept; it has 42 bases, read in frame from the first base. V and J are truncated by 4 bases and 10 bases respectively, leaving an intervening sequence of 19 bases. CDR1 and CDR2 (LGHDT, YNNKEL) derive from the germline V gene (reference sequence). The immunoSEQ Assay, a bias-controlled multiplex PCR, was used to amplify TCRbeta CDR3 regions from genomic DNA. On the authors' methods: Nucleated cell counts per sample were estimated from amplification of reference gene primers within the assay. To quantify the absolute abundance of each unique TCRbeta CDR3 rearrangement, sequence reads were collapsed and filtered. For each sample, productive Simpson clonality was calculated by taking the square root of Simpson's diversity index across productive rearrangements. Here the immuneACCESS table is served through TCRdb, limited to in-frame sequences with V and J called. Missing clones are a known gap in these copies; in checked studies unresolved V genes cover under half, and the rest lacks a known reason. That table supplies the V and J calls and clone size; D and trimming were determined from the DNA. Recorded for this sample are about 670,000 clones; about 87% of them occurred a single time. The ten largest clones add up to around 0.3% of the sample.

The specimen was peripheral blood. The receptor comes from a young woman with acute or convalescent COVID-19. The chain couples TRBV3-1 (or the pseudogene TRBV3-2) to TRBJ1-1; confidence is insufficient to name the D gene. The CDR3 sequence is CASSRHQVSVGAFF. The bases are TGTGCCAGCAGCCGACACCAGGTTTCGGTGGGAGCTTTCTTT.